This T cell receptor beta chain is from a study of OX40 agonist ivuxolimab in advanced cancers. Study information: All patients had ivuxolimab intravenously every 2 weeks at 0.01 to 10 mg/kg. General study results and limits: Mean expanded clone counts were higher in CD8+ than CD4+ T cells. Low normalized T-cell clonal expansion was additionally recorded for some nonresponders.

CDR1 and CDR2 from the germline V gene are SGHAT and FQNNGV. The CDR3 sequence is 16 residues long. Trimming at V came to 3 bases and at J to 4 bases, leaving 8 bases not matched to a gene. Produced via immunoSEQ multiplex PCR; TCRdb's table is partial and in-frame only. The table lists about 82,000 clones, 92% of them singletons. With respect to this clone: Its antigen is still unknown.

This chain links TRBV11-2 with TRBJ2-2, with 7 bases lining up with TRBD2. The origin of this receptor is an adult with an advanced solid tumor such as melanoma, head and neck, liver or kidney cancer. The sample consisted of CD4+ or CD8+ T cells sorted from blood, taken in a trial of the OX40 agonist ivuxolimab. Here the CDR3 DNA reads TGTGCCAGCAGCTTGATGCGGGGAGGGAGCACCGGGGAGCTGTTTTTT. It encodes CASSLMRGGSTGELFF.